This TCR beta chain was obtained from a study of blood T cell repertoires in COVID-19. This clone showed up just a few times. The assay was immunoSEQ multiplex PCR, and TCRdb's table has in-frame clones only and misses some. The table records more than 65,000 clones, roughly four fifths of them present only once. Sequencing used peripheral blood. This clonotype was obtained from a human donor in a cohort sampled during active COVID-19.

This chain's CDR3 is CASNRANQPQHF. The CDR3 nucleotides read TGTGCCAGCAACAGGGCCAATCAGCCCCAGCATTTT. The chain recombines TRBV3-1 (or the pseudogene TRBV3-2) with TRBJ1-5; a possible D gene is TRBD1 (6 bases). V was shortened by 7 bases and J by 3 bases, with 7 bases between the two germline ends. The CDR3 has 12 amino acids. Germline values: CDR1 LGHDT, CDR2 YNNKEL (reference sequence).